The TCR beta chain under discussion was sequenced for a study of T-cell reconstitution after alpha-beta-depleted transplantation in children. The TCRbeta library was prepared with unique molecular identifiers. Via MiXCR, TCRdb re-called the PCR reads, giving one row per CDR3 protein. This sample has fewer than 550,000 distinct CDR3 sequences, with about an eighth found just once. This CDR3 is built from 14 residues. Germline values: CDR1 SGHVS, CDR2 FQNEAQ. Trimming left V 5 bases short and J 4 bases short, with 14 bases between. Sequences were derived from PBMCs, mostly from graft donor cells, sampled 180 days after TCRalphabeta/CD19-depleted stem cell transplant. The origin of this receptor is a female patient aged 2-9 years who had a stem cell transplant for aplastic anemia, so the T cells may come from the graft donor. The V gene is TRBV7-8, the J gene TRBJ2-5; D may be TRBD1 (5 bases). The CDR3 here is CASSLRDSRETQYF. CDR3 sequence (DNA): TGTGCCAGCAGCCTCAGAGACAGCCGAGAGACCCAGTACTTC.